This T cell receptor (beta chain) was observed in a study of T cell repertoires in cytomegalovirus infection. Study-level background: CMV epitopes in the study were HLA-C-restricted (recently identified) and HLA-B-restricted (well studied). Both a matching HLA type and CMV infection were indicated by public TCR beta signatures.

Regarding this clonotype: Its antigen is undetermined. A much larger clone lies one base from this, so it may be a read error.

The germline V gene has CDR1 SEHNR and CDR2 FQNEAQ (reference sequence). The V and J ends lost 1 base and 8 bases respectively, with 17 bases between them. The CDR3 loop spans 16 amino acids. TCRdb analysed the reads with MiXCR anew, one entry per CDR3 protein. The sample records about a million distinct CDR3 sequences, 30% to 40% being singletons. The gene calls are TRBV7-9 and TRBJ1-4; perhaps TRBD1 as D (6 bases). This TCR derives from a human donor in good health (CMV status not recorded). Some clones in this sample may be carry-over from other donors' samples. This specimen was cultured CD8+ T cells from PBMCs, taken from culture after CMV antigen stimulation. The CDR3 nucleotides are TGTGCCAGCAGCTTAGGCAGGGGCCCGTCTGTGGAAAAACTGTTTTTT. Amino acids: CASSLGRGPSVEKLFF.